The 13 T cell receptor beta chains below were found in one sample sequenced in a study of T cells in Graves' hyperthyroidism and ophthalmopathy. The CDR3 regions of TCR beta were amplified from RNA transcripts. RT-PCR in the first round (using the HTBI primer set) targeted the TCR CDR3. Via MiXCR, TCRdb re-called the multiplex PCR reads, giving one row per CDR3 protein. Found here are approximately 600,000 distinct CDR3 sequences, 14% of them singletons; the top ten hold roughly 6.9%. Material: blood. The receptors were gathered from a young woman with Graves' ophthalmopathy.

This clonotype was seen at least ten times. The chain joins TRBV18 to TRBJ2-7; D may be TRBD1 (5 bases). Trimming took 3 bases from V and 3 from J, leaving 9 bases between them. The CDR3 covers 13 residues. CDR1 and CDR2 (germline): KGHSH, LQKENI. The CDR3 nucleotides read TGTGCCAGCTCACCTCCAGGGATCTACGAGCAGTACTTC. As protein: CASSPPGIYEQYF. Full variable domain (rest looked up from reference TRBV18 and TRBJ2-7): NAGVMQNPRHLVRRRGQEARLRCSPMKGHSHVYWYRQLPEEGLKFMVYLQKENIIDESGMPKERFSAEFPKEGPSILRIQQVVRGDSAAYFCASSPPGIYEQYFGPGTRLTVT.

This clonotype has a count of ten or more. V usage is TRBV14 and J usage is TRBJ2-5; 12 nucleotides agree with TRBD2. The ends lost 4 bases at V and 6 bases at J; junction bases unmatched: 9. The CDR3 has 16 residues. CDR1 SGHDN and CDR2 FVKESK come from the germline V gene. Written as DNA, the CDR3 is TGTGCCAGCAGCCCGAGACTAGCGGGAGTAGGCAAGACCCAGTACTTC. Amino acids: CASSPRLAGVGKTQYF.

Remarks on this clonotype: A read error may produce the germline difference seen at one junction end. The chain joins TRBV15 to TRBJ1-5; TRBD1 agrees at 7 bases. Germline loops: CDR1 LNHNV, CDR2 YYDKDF (reference sequence). The CDR3 runs to 17 residues. The CDR3: CVTSRLWTGHSNQPQHF. In DNA form, the CDR3 reads TGTGTCACCAGCAGACTATGGACAGGTCATAGCAATCAGCCCCAGCATTTT.

With regard to this clonotype: A much larger clonotype is one base distant, so this may be a read error. The chain is built from TRBV4-2 and TRBJ2-7, with TRBD2 matching 8 bases. CDR3 size: 16 residues. The V and J ends lost 0 bases and 5 bases, in that order; junction bases with no gene match: 9. From germline, CDR1 is LGHNA and CDR2 YNFKEQ. The CDR3 DNA is TGTGCCAGCAGCCAAGATCTATCCGGGAGGGCCCACGAGCAGTACTTC. The encoded protein is CASSQDLSGRAHEQYF.

This clonotype was observed many times. J is TRBJ1-1 and V is TRBV3-1; tentatively, D is TRBD1 (5 bases). Germline loops: CDR1 LGHDT, CDR2 YNNKEL (reference sequence). The CDR3 spans 16 residues. V was trimmed by 3 bases and J by 5 bases, leaving 19 bases between them. The CDR3 here is CASSQNSRGESTEAFF. The CDR3 DNA is TGTGCCAGCAGCCAGAACAGTCGGGGGGAGTCGACTGAAGCTTTCTTT.

This clonotype was seen many times. This chain joins TRBV5-1 and TRBJ1-1; D is perhaps TRBD1 (5 bases). Trimming left V 0 bases short and J 11 bases short, with 20 bases between. Germline V CDR1 and CDR2: SGHRS, YFSETQ. The CDR3 has 15 amino acids. CDR3 DNA sequence: TGCGCCAGCAGCTTGGAGCAGGGTGGTAGGGTAAAGGCTTTCTTT. Translating gives CASSLEQGGRVKAFF.

This clonotype was observed a few times. The chain has TRBV6-9 and TRBJ2-1; a weak D match, TRBD1 (5 bases). Germline V gene data show CDR1 as MNHGY and CDR2 as SVAAGI. The CDR3 has 21 residues. V was cut by 3 bases and J by 6 bases, with 33 bases left in between. Here the CDR3 reads CASSYGFGAAARVIAPNEQFF. CDR3 DNA sequence: TGTGCCAGCAGTTACGGATTCGGCGCCGCGGCCAGGGTGATTGCCCCCAATGAGCAGTTCTTC.

This clonotype was seen ten or more times. Sequence at one end of the junction differs from germline and may be a read error. The chain employs TRBV18 and TRBJ2-3; the match to TRBD2 covers 7 bases. In germline, CDR1 is KGHSH, CDR2 LQKENI. The CDR3 contains 14 residues. DNA of the CDR3: TGCGCCAGCAGCTTGGCGGGGGACACAGATACGCAGTATTTT. It encodes CASSLAGDTDTQYF.

In its sample, this clonotype was seen many times. The V gene is TRBV6-1, the J gene TRBJ2-1, with D perhaps TRBD2 (6 bases). The CDR3 consists of 16 residues. The V and J ends lost 0 bases and 0 bases respectively, with 9 bases between them. Germline CDR1 is MNHNS and CDR2 is SASEGT. The CDR3 spells CASSEAGGLSYNEQFF. Written as DNA, the CDR3 is TGTGCCAGCAGTGAAGCGGGGGGTCTCTCCTACAATGAGCAGTTCTTC.

The chain combines TRBV20-1 with TRBJ2-7; 9 nucleotides align to TRBD2. CDR3 length equals 14 residues. Germline assignment: CDR1 DFQATT and CDR2 SNEGSKA (reference sequence). V trimming: 5 bases; J trimming: 1 base; junction bases outside the gene matches: 6. CDR3 loop: CSALDLAGSYEQYF. The CDR3 nucleotides are TGCAGTGCTCTAGATCTAGCGGGATCCTACGAGCAGTACTTC.

This clonotype showed up many times. The chain is built from TRBV29-1 and TRBJ2-2, with TRBD1 identical over 8 bases. The V gene's germline CDR1 is SQVTM and CDR2 ANQGSEA. The J segment lost 1 base and the V segment lost 5 bases, leaving 0 bases of the junction unmatched. The CDR3 extends over 13 amino acids. This CDR3 reads CSVTGGNTGELFF. The CDR3 region has the DNA TGCAGCGTTACAGGGGGGAACACCGGGGAGCTGTTTTTT.

This clonotype was counted only a few times. A much larger clone differs from this one at a single base, so this may be a read error. The chain is built from TRBV28 and TRBJ2-7, with 7 bases aligning to TRBD1. This CDR3 spans 16 amino acids. Germline CDR1 and CDR2: MDHEN and SYDVKM. The V gene end was trimmed by 6 bases and the J gene end by 2 bases; junction bases not matched to a gene: 13. The CDR3 DNA is TGTGCCAGCAGGGAGCGACAGGGACCGATCGCCTACGAGCAGTACTTC. The encoded protein is CASRERQGPIAYEQYF.

This clonotype has only a few counts. The CDR3 here is CASSFWSDTYTGELFF. In DNA, the CDR3 is TGTGCCAGCAGCTTTTGGTCGGACACCTACACCGGGGAGCTGTTTTTT. The rearrangement links TRBV11-3 to TRBJ2-2; tentative D call: TRBD1 (5 bases). The CDR3 has 16 amino acids. The germline gives CDR1 SGHNT, CDR2 YENEEA. The V and J ends lost 3 bases and 3 bases respectively, with 14 bases between them.